This T cell receptor (beta chain) was sequenced during a study of blood T cell repertoires in COVID-19 (dated by TCRdb to the early 2020s). About the investigation overall: Samples covering the acute and convalescent phases of COVID-19 were provided by collaborators in the United States, Italy and Spain. The dataset comprised deeply sampled blood TCRbeta repertoires from subjects exposed to, actively infected with, or recovered from COVID-19. HLA class I and class II types, where available, came from metadata supplied by the sample provider rather than from assay-based typing. The material from the prospective study consisted of cDNA or gDNA derived from T cells, B-cell-depleted T cells, or PBMCs. The sample metadata nearly always contained a de-identified subject ID, COVID-19 status, age in years and sex. The repertoires were released in a freely available public database meant as a resource for research on the immune response to SARS-CoV-2. Samples were obtained from the ongoing ImmuneRACE study (first 160 participants) and from roughly 1,300 subjects provided by 6 global collaborators. Paper-wide results and their limitations: The amount of clinical and demographic metadata varied by source and participant and was provided uncurated.

TCRbeta CDR3 regions were amplified from genomic DNA using the immunoSEQ Assay, a bias-controlled multiplex PCR. The study's processing was this. Within the assay, amplification of reference gene primers was used to estimate how many nucleated cells each sample contained. Sequence reads were collapsed and filtered to measure the absolute abundance of every unique TCRbeta CDR3 rearrangement. For each sample, productive Simpson clonality was calculated by taking the square root of Simpson's diversity index across productive rearrangements. TCRdb's version of the immuneACCESS table is confined to in-frame rearrangements and falls short of the full clone set. An unresolved V gene accounts for under half of the shortfall where checked; the remainder is of unknown origin. D and trimming come from the DNA, and the V and J calls and clone size come from that table. Counted in this sample were some 120,000 clones; roughly 81% of them appeared once. The ten largest clones capture roughly 1.5% of the sample.

Collaborating institutions collected whole blood in K2EDTA tubes following their own protocols. Collaborator samples were shipped for TCRbeta analysis as frozen whole blood, isolated PBMCs, or DNA extracted from either sample type. The CDR3 measures 14 amino acids from cysteine to phenylalanine. Just CDR3 DNA is preserved here, 42 bases in frame from base 1. Per the germline V gene (reference sequence), MNHEY is the CDR1 and SMNVEV is the CDR2. Trimming costs V 7 bases and J 3 bases, and their ends lie 10 bases apart. This clone was picked up one time. No cognate antigen has been identified for it. No qualities accompany the bases; no much larger clone lies one base away.

The TCR comes from a man aged 35-49 years with acute or convalescent COVID-19. The source material was peripheral blood. The chain was built from TRBV27 and TRBJ1-6; TRBD1 is perhaps the D gene, given 5 matching bases. Here the CDR3 is given as CASTRDSYNSPLHF. The sequence in DNA is TGTGCCAGCACCCGAGACAGCTATAATTCACCCCTCCACTTT.